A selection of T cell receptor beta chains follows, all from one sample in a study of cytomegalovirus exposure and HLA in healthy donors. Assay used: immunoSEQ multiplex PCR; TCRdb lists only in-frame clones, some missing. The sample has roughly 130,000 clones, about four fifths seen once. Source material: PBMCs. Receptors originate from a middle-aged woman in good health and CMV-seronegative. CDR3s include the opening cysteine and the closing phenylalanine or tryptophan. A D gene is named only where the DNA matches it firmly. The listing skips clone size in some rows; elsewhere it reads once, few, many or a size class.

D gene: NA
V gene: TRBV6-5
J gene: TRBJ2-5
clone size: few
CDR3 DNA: TGTGCCAGCAGTGAACAGGGACACGAGACCCAGTACTTC
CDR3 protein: CASSEQGHETQYF

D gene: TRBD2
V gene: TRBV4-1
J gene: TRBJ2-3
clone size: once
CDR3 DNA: TGCGCCAGCAGCCGTAACCGAGCGGGAGACGGGACAGATACGCAGTATTTT
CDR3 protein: CASSRNRAGDGTDTQYF

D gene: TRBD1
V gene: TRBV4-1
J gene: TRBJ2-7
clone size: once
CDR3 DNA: TGCGCCAGCAGCGGACAGGATTCCTACGAGCAGTACTTC
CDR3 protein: CASSGQDSYEQYF

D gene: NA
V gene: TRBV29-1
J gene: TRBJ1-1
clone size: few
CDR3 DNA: TGCAGCGTTGAAGGTATTGGGGCCCCGTCGAACACTGAAGCTTTCTTT
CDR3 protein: CSVEGIGAPSNTEAFF

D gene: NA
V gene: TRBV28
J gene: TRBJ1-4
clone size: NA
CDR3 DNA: TGTGCCAGCAGTTTCAGGGGATTATTGGAAAAACTGTTTTTT
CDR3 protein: CASSFRGLLEKLFF

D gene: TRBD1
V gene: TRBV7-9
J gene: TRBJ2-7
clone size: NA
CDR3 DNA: TGTGCCAGCAGCCCCAGGGACAGATACTACGAGCAGTACTTC
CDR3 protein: CASSPRDRYYEQYF

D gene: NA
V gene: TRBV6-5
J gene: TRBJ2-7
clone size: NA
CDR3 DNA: TGTGCCAGCAGTTACTCTCCCCAGATGACCTACGAGCAGTACTTC
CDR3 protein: CASSYSPQMTYEQYF

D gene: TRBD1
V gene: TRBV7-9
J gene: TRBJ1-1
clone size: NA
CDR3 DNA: TGTGCCAGCAGAACCGGACAGGGCGCATACACTGAAGCTTTCTTT
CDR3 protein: CASRTGQGAYTEAFF

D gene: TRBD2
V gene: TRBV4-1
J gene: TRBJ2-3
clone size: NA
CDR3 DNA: TGCGCCAGCAGCCTGGGACTAGGAACAGATACGCAGTATTTT
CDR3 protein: CASSLGLGTDTQYF

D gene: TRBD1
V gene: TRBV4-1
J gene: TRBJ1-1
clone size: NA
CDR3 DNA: TGCGCCAGCAGCCAAAGAGTAATCAGGGGGTTGAACACTGAAGCTTTCTTT
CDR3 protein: CASSQRVIRGLNTEAFF

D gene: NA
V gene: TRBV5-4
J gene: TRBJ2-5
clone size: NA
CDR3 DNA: TGTGCCAGCAGGAGCGACAGGACCCAAGAGACCCAGTACTTC
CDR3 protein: CASRSDRTQETQYF

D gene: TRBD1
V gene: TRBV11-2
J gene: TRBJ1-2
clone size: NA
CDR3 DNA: TGTGCCAGCAGCTTAGACAGGGGGCGGAAAGGCTACACCTTC
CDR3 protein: CASSLDRGRKGYTF

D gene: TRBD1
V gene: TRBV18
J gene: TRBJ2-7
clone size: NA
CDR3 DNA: TGTGCCAGCTCACCCGACAGGGTGACCTACGAGCAGTACTTC
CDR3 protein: CASSPDRVTYEQYF

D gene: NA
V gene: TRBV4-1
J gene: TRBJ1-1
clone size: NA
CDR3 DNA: TGCGCCAGCAGCGAGGAAGATTGGACTGAAGCTTTCTTT
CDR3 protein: CASSEEDWTEAFF

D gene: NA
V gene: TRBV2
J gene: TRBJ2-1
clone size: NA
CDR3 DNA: TGTGCCAAAGGGGCAGACAATGAGCAGTTCTTC
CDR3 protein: CAKGADNEQFF

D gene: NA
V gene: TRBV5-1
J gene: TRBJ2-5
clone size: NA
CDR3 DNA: TGCGCCAGCAGTAAACAGGTCGAGACCCAGTACTTC
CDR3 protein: CASSKQVETQYF

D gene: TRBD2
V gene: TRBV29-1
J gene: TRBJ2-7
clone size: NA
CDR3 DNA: TGCAGCGTTGGGCTAGCGGGAACCTACGAGCAGTACTTC
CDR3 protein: CSVGLAGTYEQYF

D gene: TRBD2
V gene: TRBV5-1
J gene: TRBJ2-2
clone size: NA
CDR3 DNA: TGCGCCAGCAGGATCAGCGGGAGTAACACCGGGGAGCTGTTTTTT
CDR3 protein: CASRISGSNTGELFF

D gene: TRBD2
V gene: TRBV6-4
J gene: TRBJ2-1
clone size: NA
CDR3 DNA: TGTGCCAGCAGTGACAGGGCGGGAGAGGCCTACAATGAGCAGTTCTTC
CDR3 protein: CASSDRAGEAYNEQFF